This TCR beta chain stems from a study of graft-versus-host responses after intestinal transplantation. Points on this clone: As yet, its antigen is unknown.

Germline CDR1 reads LNHDA; CDR2 reads SQIVND (reference sequence). The V end was cut by 11 bases, the J end by 4 bases, with 12 bases between. CDR3 length: 13 residues. TCRdb's table, derived via immunoSEQ multiplex PCR, lists solely in-frame clones and lacks some. The sample lists tens of thousands of clones, under 90% occurring once. V usage is TRBV19 and J usage is TRBJ2-6; D might be TRBD1 (6 bases). The sequence came from a human donor who received an intestinal transplant. Sample: unstimulated CD4+ T cells sorted from spleen or lymph node cells, taken before intestinal transplant. In DNA form, the CDR3 reads TGTGCCGCCCGGACAGTGGGGGCCAACGTCCTGACTTTC. Amino acids: CAARTVGANVLTF.